Sequencing of this TCR beta chain was carried out in a study of shared clonotypes between healthy human individuals. Memory CD4+ cells were the fraction left after CD45RA+ naive selection. Trimming removed 3 bases at V and 3 bases at J, with 16 bases between. Germline CDR1 MDHEN, CDR2 SYDVKM. The CDR3 spans 16 residues. At the deep level, the assay was run. Generated by immunoSEQ multiplex PCR, the TCRdb table keeps only in-frame clones and is missing some. The table has roughly 1,000,000 clones, approximately 80% seen once; the top ten hold 0.5% to 0.6%. Sample: memory CD4+ T cells from PBMCs. As for subset: CD45RA-negative fraction. This chain uses TRBV28 with TRBJ2-3, with a possible D match to TRBD2 (6 bases). This clonotype was sampled from a man aged 18 to 30 in good health. Some clones in this sample may be carry-over from other donors' samples. The CDR3 sequence is CASSLGGGFWTDTQYF. The CDR3 DNA sequence: TGTGCCAGCAGTTTGGGTGGGGGGTTTTGGACAGATACGCAGTATTTT.